Listed here is a single T cell receptor beta chain. Time point denoted: persistent/refractory GD, antithyroid drugs over 5 years with positive TRAb. There was RNA extracted from PBMCs, and the TCR library was made from it. This entry belongs to a study of regulatory T cells in long-lasting Graves disease. Germline-derived CDR1 and CDR2 are DFQATT and SNEGSKA (reference sequence). The junction had 7 bases not matched to a gene; V was cut back by 1 base and J by 7 bases. The CDR3 consists of 14 residues. Relying on iRepertoire HTBI primers and Arm-PCR of CDR3 regions, the team built TCR beta libraries. Per the original methods: Samples revealed 62 TRBV and 14 TRBJ segments. In TCRdb, the multiplex PCR reads were re-called with MiXCR into one record per CDR3 protein. The V and J calls come from TCRdb's annotation, not from the publication. The table lists 650,000 to 850,000 distinct CDR3 sequences, around 30% of them singletons.

V is TRBV20-1 and J is TRBJ2-7, with 10 bases fitting TRBD1. The material sequenced was peripheral blood mononuclear cells (PBMCs), taken when the disease was refractory, from a patient treated with antithyroid drugs. This clonotype was sampled from a female donor with Graves disease. The chain's CDR3 is CSARAGTGVQEQYF. CDR3 coding DNA: TGCAGTGCTAGAGCCGGGACAGGGGTGCAGGAGCAGTACTTC.